Below, one T cell receptor (beta chain) is given with its context. Its antigen is currently not known. Per-nucleotide qualities are absent, and no much larger clonotype sits a single base away. This record comes from a study of blood T cell repertoires in COVID-19 (dated by TCRdb to about 2020). Study-level background: Collaborator samples came from the United States, Italy and Spain and covered acute and convalescent phases of COVID-19. The prospective study material was composed of cDNA or gDNA derived from T cells, B-cell-depleted T cells, or PBMCs. The dataset comprised deeply sampled blood TCRbeta repertoires from subjects exposed to, actively infected with, or recovered from COVID-19. The repertoires were made available in a free public database intended to serve as a resource for research on the immune response to SARS-CoV-2. The samples were drawn from the first 160 participants of the ongoing ImmuneRACE study and from 950 to 1,500 subjects provided by 6 global collaborators. A de-identified subject ID, COVID-19 status, age in years and sex were almost always included in the sample metadata. Where HLA class I and class II types were available, the types were taken from metadata supplied by the sample provider, not from assay-based typing. The paper's findings and limits, for the study overall: Clinical and demographic metadata were provided uncurated, with the amount varying by source and participant.

TCRbeta CDR3 regions were amplified from genomic DNA by means of the immunoSEQ Assay, a bias-controlled multiplex PCR. In the authors' own workflow: Nucleated cell counts per sample were estimated from amplification of reference gene primers within the assay. To quantify the absolute abundance of each unique TCRbeta CDR3 rearrangement, sequence reads were collapsed and filtered. For each sample, productive Simpson clonality was calculated as the square root of Simpson's diversity index over productive rearrangements. TCRdb obtained this table from immuneACCESS and retained in-frame rearrangements with V and J assigned. These tables miss some clones; where compared with another copy, unresolved V genes account for less than half of the shortfall, and the remainder is unexplained. V, J and clone size were drawn from that table, and D and trimming were deduced from the DNA. The sample contains 110,000 to 150,000 clones, about nine tenths of them found a single time. The top ten clonotypes cover about 4.1% of the sample.

Participants in the prospective study were enrolled through a virtual design, were aged roughly 18 to 90 years, and lived in roughly 25 United States geographic areas. Cohort assignment in the prospective study relied on participant-reported clinical history from a screening survey and a study questionnaire. Recovered participants in ImmuneRACE Cohort 3 were defined by two consecutive negative NP/OP PCR tests, clearance by a healthcare professional, or resolution of symptoms. In the prospective study, whole blood, serum and a nasopharyngeal or oropharyngeal swab were collected from each participant by mobile phlebotomists. Participants in the prospective study had the option to provide additional blood draws and questionnaires over a roughly two-month period. Blood samples from the prospective study were shipped frozen or at room temperature prior to DNA extraction. The specimen was PBMCs or T cells enriched from blood (not recorded which). The TCR was taken from a man aged 45-65 years who had recovered from COVID-19.

DNA sequence: TGTGCCAGCAGGAGAAAAACAGGGAGGGGGGACAATGAGCAGTTCTTC. The encoded protein is CASRRKTGRGDNEQFF. The rearrangement combines TRBV2 with TRBJ2-1, with TRBD2 tentatively as D gene (7 bases match). A distance of 20 bases separates the germline ends of V and J, which lose 6 bases and 5 bases respectively. CDR1 and CDR2 are drawn from the germline V gene: SNHLY, FYNNEI. The CDR3 goes from the cysteine to the phenylalanine over 16 residues. Only the CDR3 region is kept as DNA, spanning 48 bases read in frame from base 1.